This T cell receptor beta chain comes out of a study of cytomegalovirus exposure and HLA in healthy donors. Germline CDR1 is ENHRY and CDR2 is SYGVKD. This CDR3 spans 14 amino acids. V shed 6 bases and J 2 bases; nucleotides not matched to a gene: 0. This clone is a singleton in its sample. The PCR contained 60 Vbeta and 13 Jbeta primers. Assay: immunoSEQ multiplex PCR; the TCRdb copy retains only in-frame clones and omits some. Of 130,000 or so clones in the sample, nearly 80% were seen once. Sample: PBMCs. This sequence originates from a male donor in good health and CMV-seronegative. This chain connects TRBV10-3 to TRBJ1-3; TRBD1 agrees at 11 bases. The CDR3 loop reads CAIRDRGPGNTIYF. Here the CDR3 DNA reads TGTGCCATCAGGGACAGGGGGCCTGGAAACACCATATATTTT.